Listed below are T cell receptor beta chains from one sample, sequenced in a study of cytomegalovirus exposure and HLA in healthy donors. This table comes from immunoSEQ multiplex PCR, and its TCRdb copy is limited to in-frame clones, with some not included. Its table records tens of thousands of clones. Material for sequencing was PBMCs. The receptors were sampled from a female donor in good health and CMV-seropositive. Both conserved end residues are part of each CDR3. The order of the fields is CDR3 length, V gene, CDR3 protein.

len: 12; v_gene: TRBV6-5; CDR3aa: CASSSLANEQYF
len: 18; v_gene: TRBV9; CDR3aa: CASSVGTSGRPFSYEQYF
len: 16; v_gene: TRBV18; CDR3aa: CASSSTGTGAYNEQFF
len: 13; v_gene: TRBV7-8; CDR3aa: CASSEGGSYGYTF
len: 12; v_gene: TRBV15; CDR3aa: CATSRWGGPQHF
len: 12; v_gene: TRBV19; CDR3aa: CASTNPVGAQYF
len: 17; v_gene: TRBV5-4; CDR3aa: CASSLPGQGRKNYEQYF
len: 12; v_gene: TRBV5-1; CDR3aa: CASSLVGDEQYF
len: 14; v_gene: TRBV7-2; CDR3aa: CASSSRQGADGYTF
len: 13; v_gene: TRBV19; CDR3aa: CASSTQVNTEAFF
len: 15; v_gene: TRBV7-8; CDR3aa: CASSLRGALANEQFF
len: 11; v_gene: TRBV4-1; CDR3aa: CASSLGGEQFF
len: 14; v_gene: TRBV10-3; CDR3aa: CATAVSGTSYEQYF
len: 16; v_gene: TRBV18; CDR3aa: CASSPRSTSSYNEQFF
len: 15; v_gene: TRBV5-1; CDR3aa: CASSLALGAQETQYF
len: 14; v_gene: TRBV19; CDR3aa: CASSDLRGSTEAFF
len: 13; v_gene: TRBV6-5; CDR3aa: CASQSRSGNTIYF
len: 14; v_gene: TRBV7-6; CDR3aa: CASSLVRSYNEQFF
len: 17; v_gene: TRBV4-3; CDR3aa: CASSQGTGKGYNSPLHF
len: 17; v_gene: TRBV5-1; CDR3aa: CASSLGNRGHGYNEQFF
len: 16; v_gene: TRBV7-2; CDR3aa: CASSLQPGLAAYEQYF
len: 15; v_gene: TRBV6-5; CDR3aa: CASSYRGLAGGTQYF
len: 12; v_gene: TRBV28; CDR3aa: CASSGQGYEQYF
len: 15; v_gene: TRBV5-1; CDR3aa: CASSEPGQSGVGYTF
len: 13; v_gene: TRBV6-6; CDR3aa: CASSYSSNQPQHF
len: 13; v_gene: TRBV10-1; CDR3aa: CASSVTENTEAFF
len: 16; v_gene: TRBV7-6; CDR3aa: CASSHAGAENTGELFF
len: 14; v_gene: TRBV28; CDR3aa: CASRSGQGNYGYTF
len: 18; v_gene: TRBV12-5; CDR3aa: CASCSLGLTLNSGNTIYF
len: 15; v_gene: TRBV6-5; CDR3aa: CASSYSSGWTGELFF
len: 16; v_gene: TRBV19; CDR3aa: CASSERTGTISYEQYF
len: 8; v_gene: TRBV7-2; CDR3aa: CASTWQFF
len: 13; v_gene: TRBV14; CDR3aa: CASGGTRSETQYF
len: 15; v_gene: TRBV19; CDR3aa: CASSSGTSGKYEQYF
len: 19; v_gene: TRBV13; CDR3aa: CASSSDSGLRVPSQETQYF